Listed here are 9 T cell receptor beta chains from one sample, sequenced in a study of a mutant IDH1 vaccine in newly diagnosed glioma. Antigen specificity for these receptors is unknown. Documented time point: week 47, end of study. Each dose delivered 300 ug of mutant IDH1 20-mer peptide subcutaneously with imiquimod. Method: immunoSEQ multiplex PCR; TCRdb's copy keeps in-frame clones and lacks some. This sample has 30,000 to 35,000 clones, with over 85% found just once. The source was PBMCs, collected from a glioma patient whose treatment included an IDH1 peptide vaccine. These receptors were taken from a man aged 35 to 55 with glioma.

The CDR3 bases are TGTGCCAGTAGTAGCTTGAAACGGTTAGTGCAGAATGAGCAGTTCTTC. Translating it yields CASSSLKRLVQNEQFF. This chain connects TRBV19 to TRBJ2-1; D remains ambiguous. This CDR3 has 16 amino acids. Trimming stripped 4 bases from V and 7 bases from J, with 20 bases between. Looked up from germline, CDR1 is LNHDA and CDR2 is SQIVND (reference sequence).

CDR3 amino acids: CASSLVYDTRFEETQYF. CDR3 coding DNA: TGTGCCAGCAGCTTAGTGTACGACACCCGGTTTGAAGAGACCCAGTACTTC. V and J are TRBV11-2 and TRBJ2-5; D gene unclear. CDR1 SGHAT and CDR2 FQNNGV come from the germline V gene. This CDR3 comprises 17 residues. Trimming shortened V by 1 base and J by 3 bases, and 18 bases separated the two germline ends.

CDR3 coding DNA: TGTGCCATCAGTGAGTCCAGGACAGTCTCCTACGAGCAGTACGTC. Amino acids: CAISESRTVSYEQYV. This chain uses TRBV10-3 with TRBJ2-7; TRBD1 might be the D (6 bases). This CDR3 region has 15 residues. The germline V gene has CDR1 ENHRY and CDR2 SYGVKD. Trimming removed 0 bases at V and 0 bases at J, with 9 bases between.

This chain uses TRBV4-3 with TRBJ1-1; D might be TRBD1 (6 bases). CDR3 length: 16 residues. The V gene lost 0 bases and the J gene lost 4 bases, with 15 bases spanning the gap. CDR1 LGHNA and CDR2 YSLEER come from the germline V gene. In DNA, the CDR3 is TGCGCCAGCAGCCAAGAGAGGGGAGGGGGTGGCACTGAAGCTTTCTTT. Amino acid sequence: CASSQERGGGGTEAFF.

The CDR3 region has the DNA TGTGCCAGCAGCACACTAGCGGGAGCGTACGAGCAGTACTTC. It is translated as CASSTLAGAYEQYF. The rearrangement uses TRBV7-8 and TRBJ2-7; TRBD2 matches 11 bases. V gave up 5 bases and J gave up 4 bases; unmatched junction bases: 4. The CDR3 has 14 amino acids. In germline, CDR1 is SGHVS, CDR2 FQNEAQ.

The chain has TRBV19 and TRBJ2-5; unclear D gene. The V gene's germline CDR1 is LNHDA and CDR2 SQIVND (reference sequence). The CDR3 totals 16 residues. The ends were cut back, 4 bases at V and 4 bases at J, with 19 bases in the middle. In DNA form, the CDR3 reads TGTGCCAGTAGTACCGTCACGGGCACAAAAGGAGAGACCCAGTACTTC. This sequence encodes CASSTVTGTKGETQYF. Complete variable domain (other parts from reference TRBV19 and TRBJ2-5): DGGITQSPKYLFRKEGQNVTLSCEQNLNHDAMYWYRQDPGQGLRLIYYSQIVNDFQKGDIAEGYSVSREKKESFPLTVTSAQKNPTAFYLCASSTVTGTKGETQYFGPGTRLLVL.

This chain uses TRBV5-4 with TRBJ2-5; D is possibly TRBD1 (6 bases). V dropped 7 bases and J dropped 6 bases, with 16 bases sitting between them. The CDR3 length is 13 residues. Germline values: CDR1 SGHNT, CDR2 YYREEE (reference sequence). The CDR3 nucleotides are TGTGCCAGCGCCGTGCAGGGGATGAAGACCCAGTACTTC. This sequence encodes CASAVQGMKTQYF.

The V gene is TRBV5-4, the J gene TRBJ2-4; perhaps TRBD2 as D (5 bases). V lost 0 bases to trimming and J lost 0 bases, with 13 bases between them. The CDR3 extends over 17 amino acids. Germline assignment: CDR1 SGHNT and CDR2 YYREEE (reference sequence). CDR3 in amino acids: CASSLGGLGVAKNIQYF. CDR3 nucleotide sequence: TGTGCCAGCAGCTTGGGAGGGCTAGGAGTAGCCAAAAACATTCAGTACTTC. The full variable domain, rest sourced from reference TRBV5-4 and TRBJ2-4, is ETGVTQSPTHLIKTRGQQVTLRCSSQSGHNTVSWYQQALGQGPQFIFQYYREEENGRGNFPPRFSGLQFPNYSSELNVNALELDDSALYLCASSLGGLGVAKNIQYFGAGTRLSVL.

This chain joins TRBV28 and TRBJ2-5; TRBD1 is a possible D gene (6 bases). V was cut by 7 bases and J by 5 bases, with 14 bases left in between. Germline-derived CDR1 and CDR2 are MDHEN and SYDVKM. CDR3 length: 13 residues. CDR3 residues: CASTRGPEETQYF. CDR3 in DNA: TGTGCCAGCACCAGGGGCCCCGAGGAGACCCAGTACTTC.